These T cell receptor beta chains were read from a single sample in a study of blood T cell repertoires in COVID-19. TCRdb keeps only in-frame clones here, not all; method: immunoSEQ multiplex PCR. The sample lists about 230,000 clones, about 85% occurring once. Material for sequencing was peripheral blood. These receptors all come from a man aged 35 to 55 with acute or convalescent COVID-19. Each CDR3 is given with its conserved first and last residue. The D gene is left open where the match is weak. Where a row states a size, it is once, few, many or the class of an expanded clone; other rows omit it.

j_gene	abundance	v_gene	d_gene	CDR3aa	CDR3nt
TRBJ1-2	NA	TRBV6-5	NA	CASSYNSNYGYTF	TGTGCCAGCAGTTACAACAGTAACTATGGCTACACCTTC
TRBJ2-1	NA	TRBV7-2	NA	CASSLTQEQFF	TGTGCCAGCAGCTTAACGCAGGAACAGTTCTTC
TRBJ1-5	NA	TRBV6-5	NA	CASSSTGDNQPQHF	TGTGCCAGCAGTTCGACAGGAGACAATCAGCCCCAGCATTTT
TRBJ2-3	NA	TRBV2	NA	CASTRTDTQYF	TGTGCCAGCACCAGAACAGATACGCAGTATTTT
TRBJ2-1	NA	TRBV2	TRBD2	CASSDGLAGASSYNEQFF	TGTGCCAGCAGTGATGGTCTAGCGGGGGCGAGCTCCTACAATGAGCAGTTCTTC
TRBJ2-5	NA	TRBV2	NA	CASSTLQETQYF	TGTGCCAGTTCTACCCTTCAAGAGACCCAGTACTTC
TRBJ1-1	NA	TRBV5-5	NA	CASSSPVRTEAFF	TGTGCCAGCAGCTCCCCTGTTCGCACTGAAGCTTTCTTT
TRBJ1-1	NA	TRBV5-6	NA	CASSLLGQEWTEAFF	TGTGCCAGCAGCTTGCTGGGGCAGGAGTGGACTGAAGCTTTCTTT
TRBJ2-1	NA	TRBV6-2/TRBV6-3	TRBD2	CASSYLQRGARSYNEQFF	TGTGCCAGCAGTTACTTGCAGCGGGGGGCCAGATCCTACAATGAGCAGTTCTTC
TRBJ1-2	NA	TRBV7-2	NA	CASSLKGAIGYTF	TGTGCCAGCAGCTTAAAAGGGGCCATTGGCTACACCTTC
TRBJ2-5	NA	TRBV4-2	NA	CASSQERGGETQYF	TGTGCCAGCAGCCAAGAAAGGGGGGGAGAGACCCAGTACTTC
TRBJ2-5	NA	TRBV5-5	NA	CASSLGIANYQETQYF	TGTGCCAGCAGCTTGGGGATAGCGAACTACCAAGAGACCCAGTACTTC
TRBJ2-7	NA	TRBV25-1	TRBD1	CASSDRQGRYEQYF	TGTGCCAGCAGTGACCGACAGGGGAGGTACGAGCAGTACTTC
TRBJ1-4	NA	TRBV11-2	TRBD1	CASSPGQKATNEKLFF	TGTGCCAGCAGCCCGGGACAGAAAGCAACTAATGAAAAACTGTTTTTT
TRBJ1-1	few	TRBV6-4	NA	CASSLTENTEAFF	TGTGCCAGCAGTTTGACAGAGAACACTGAAGCTTTCTTT
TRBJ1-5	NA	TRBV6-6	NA	CASSGEVGSNQPQHF	TGTGCCAGCAGTGGGGAGGTTGGAAGCAATCAGCCCCAGCATTTT
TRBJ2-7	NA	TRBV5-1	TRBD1	CASSPRTGGYEQYF	TGCGCCAGCAGCCCCCGGACAGGGGGGTACGAGCAGTACTTC
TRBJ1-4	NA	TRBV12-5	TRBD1	CASGLVRSPGQGNEKLFF	TGTGCTAGTGGTTTGGTAAGGTCTCCGGGACAGGGTAATGAAAAACTGTTTTTT
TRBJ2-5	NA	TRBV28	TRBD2	CASSFSRLAGEQETQYF	TGTGCCAGCAGTTTTTCTCGACTAGCGGGCGAACAAGAGACCCAGTACTTC
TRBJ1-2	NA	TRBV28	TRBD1	CASSFRGQTNYGYTF	TGTGCCAGCAGTTTTAGGGGACAGACTAACTATGGCTACACCTTC
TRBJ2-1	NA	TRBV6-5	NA	CASSLRVYNEQFF	TGTGCCAGCAGCCTACGGGTCTACAATGAGCAGTTCTTC
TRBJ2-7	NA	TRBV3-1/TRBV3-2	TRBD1	CASSQEWAGGEQYF	TGTGCCAGCAGCCAAGAATGGGCAGGGGGCGAGCAGTACTTC
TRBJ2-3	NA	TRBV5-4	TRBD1	CASSTGQGDTQYF	TGTGCCAGCAGTACCGGACAGGGGGATACGCAGTATTTT
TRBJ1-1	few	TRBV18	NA	CASSQIGGPEAFF	TGTGCCAGCTCACAGATAGGGGGACCTGAAGCTTTCTTT
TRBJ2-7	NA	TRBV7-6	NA	CASSPQTATTSYEQYF	TGTGCCAGCAGCCCCCAGACAGCTACTACCTCCTACGAGCAGTACTTC
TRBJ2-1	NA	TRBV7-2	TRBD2	CASNPRGLVPNEQFF	TGTGCCAGCAACCCCCGAGGACTAGTTCCGAATGAGCAGTTCTTC
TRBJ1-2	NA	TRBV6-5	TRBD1	CASSYTGQGHGYTF	TGTGCCAGCAGTTACACGGGACAGGGGCATGGCTACACCTTC
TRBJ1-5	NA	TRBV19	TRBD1	CASQTGTGRRQPQHF	TGTGCCAGCCAGACCGGGACAGGACGGAGACAGCCCCAGCATTTT
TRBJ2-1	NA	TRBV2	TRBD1	CASSVDRGPYNEQFF	TGTGCCAGCAGTGTCGACAGGGGGCCATACAATGAGCAGTTCTTC
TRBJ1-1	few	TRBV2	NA	CASNLPTSQRDTEAFF	TGTGCCAGCAATCTTCCCACTTCTCAGAGGGACACTGAAGCTTTCTTT
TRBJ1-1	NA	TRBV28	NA	CASSIRTATEAFF	TGTGCCAGCAGTATAAGGACAGCCACTGAAGCTTTCTTT
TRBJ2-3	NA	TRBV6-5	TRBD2	CASSYSPGGFTDTQYF	TGTGCCAGCAGTTACTCTCCGGGGGGGTTCACAGATACGCAGTATTTT
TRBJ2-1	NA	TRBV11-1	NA	CASSGILSSYNEQFF	TGTGCCAGCAGCGGCATCCTCAGCTCCTACAATGAGCAGTTCTTC